The 15 T cell receptor beta chains reported below all come from one sample, sequenced in a study of blood T cell repertoires in COVID-19. The data were produced by immunoSEQ multiplex PCR, yet TCRdb's version contains in-frame clones alone and is incomplete. The table has about 250,000 clones, around 79% seen once. Input material: peripheral blood. The receptors here all came from a woman older than 75 with acute or convalescent COVID-19.

The chain joins TRBV7-2 to TRBJ2-5; D possibly corresponds to TRBD1 (5 bases). CDR3 size: 16 residues. Trimming took 5 bases from V and 4 from J, leaving 20 bases between them. Per germline, CDR1 SGHTA and CDR2 FQGNSA. The CDR3: CASSPTGPTRGETQYF. The DNA for the CDR3 is TGTGCCAGCAGCCCCACAGGACCTACGCGAGGAGAGACCCAGTACTTC.

The CDR3 protein is CASRSTSFTGGWNNEQFF. CDR3 nucleotides: TGTGCCAGTAGGTCTACGTCCTTCACAGGGGGTTGGAACAATGAGCAGTTCTTC. The gene calls are TRBV19 and TRBJ2-1, with 8 bases matching TRBD1. J was trimmed by 5 bases and V by 6 bases; bases with no gene match: 18. CDR3 length: 18 amino acids. Germline loops: CDR1 LNHDA, CDR2 SQIVND (reference sequence).

The chain joins TRBV5-1 to TRBJ1-3; unclear D gene. Germline V gene data show CDR1 as SGHRS and CDR2 as YFSETQ. Trimming stripped 0 bases from V and 4 bases from J, with 8 bases between. The CDR3 has 14 amino acids. The CDR3, as DNA: TGCGCCAGCAGCTTGGGAGGGTACGGAAACACCATATATTTT. It codes for CASSLGGYGNTIYF.

The CDR3 region has the DNA TGTGCCTGGAGTGTAGGGGGGGGCAGTCAGCCCCAGCATTTT. This translates into CAWSVGGGSQPQHF. This chain links TRBV30 with TRBJ1-5; a possible D gene is TRBD1 (6 bases). Germline CDR1 is GTSNPN and CDR2 is SVGIG (reference sequence). Trimming left V 0 bases short and J 6 bases short, with 12 bases between. This CDR3 contains 14 residues.

This chain uses TRBV29-1 with TRBJ2-3; 7 bases fit TRBD1. Germline V gene lookup returns CDR1 SQVTM and CDR2 ANQGSEA. V lost 6 bases, J lost 4 bases, and 4 bases stayed unmatched. The CDR3 consists of 12 residues. CDR3 nucleotide sequence: TGCAGCGTCCACCAGGGGGCAGATACGCAGTATTTT. Translation: CSVHQGADTQYF.

The rearrangement links TRBV7-8 to TRBJ1-2; the D is unclear. With 2 bases removed from V and 8 bases from J, the gap between germline ends came to 15 bases. The CDR3 spans 14 residues. Germline CDR1 reads SGHVS; CDR2 reads FQNEAQ. The CDR3 is CASSLSPPGGGYTF. The CDR3 DNA reads as TGTGCCAGCAGCTTATCCCCCCCAGGTGGAGGCTACACCTTC.

This clone was picked up a small number of times. The rearrangement links TRBV1 to TRBJ2-1; the DNA was not used to check the table's D call, TRBD2. TRBV1 is classified as a pseudogene. The CDR3 totals 17 residues. CDR3 in amino acids: CTSSRYKALAVHNEQFF. DNA of the CDR3: TGCACCAGCAGCCGCTATAAGGCACTAGCGGTTCACAATGAGCAGTTCTTC.

The chain recombines TRBV15 with TRBJ2-1, with 8 positions matching TRBD1. In germline, CDR1 is LNHNV, CDR2 YYDKDF (reference sequence). This CDR3 is built from 17 residues. V was pared by 0 bases and J by 3 bases, with 7 bases of the junction left unmatched. The CDR3 nucleotides are TGTGCCACCAGCAGAGATTATCAGGGGGCTTACTACAATGAGCAGTTCTTC. As protein: CATSRDYQGAYYNEQFF. Variable domain in full (rest from reference TRBV15 and TRBJ2-1): DAMVIQNPRYQVTQFGKPVTLSCSQTLNHNVMYWYQQKSSQAPKLLFHYYDKDFNNEADTPDNFQSRRPNTSFCFLDIRSPGLGDTAMYLCATSRDYQGAYYNEQFFGPGTRLTVL.

This clone was seen ten or more times. This rearrangement joins TRBV5-1 to TRBJ1-4, with 7 bases identical to TRBD1. The CDR3 covers 15 residues. Trimming cost V 3 bases and J 4 bases; bases outside gene matches: 6. CDR1 SGHRS and CDR2 YFSETQ come from the germline V gene. Here the CDR3 reads CASSSGTEINEKLFF. CDR3 sequence (DNA): TGCGCCAGCAGCTCTGGGACAGAGATTAATGAAAAACTGTTTTTT.

In its sample, this clone was seen once. In nucleotides, the CDR3 is TGTGCCAGCAGTTATTCCGTTAGAAACACTGAAGCTTTCTTT. Translated, it gives CASSYSVRNTEAFF. The chain has TRBV6-2 or TRBV6-3 and TRBJ1-1, with unresolved D. This CDR3 is 14 amino acids long. CDR1 and CDR2 (germline): MNHEY, SVGEGT. The V end was cut by 3 bases, the J end by 2 bases, with 10 bases between.

This chain uses TRBV11-3 with TRBJ2-7; 7 bases are a match to TRBD1. Germline CDR1 and CDR2: SGHNT and YENEEA. The CDR3 is 16 amino acids. V was clipped by 1 base and J by 6 bases; unmatched bases: 12. The CDR3 protein is CASSLGGTAISTEQYF. In nucleotides, the CDR3 is TGTGCCAGCAGCTTAGGTGGGACAGCGATTTCGACCGAGCAGTACTTC.

Regarding this clone: An end of the junction does not agree with germline; a read error may underlie this. The chain combines TRBV6-5 with TRBJ1-3; perhaps TRBD1 as D (5 bases). The CDR3 has 13 residues. CDR1 is MNHEY, CDR2 SVGAGI, per germline. CDR3 DNA sequence: TGTGTCAGCTCCTCAGGGACTGGAAACACCATATATTTT. Protein: CVSSSGTGNTIYF.

This clone was seen at least ten times. The chain combines TRBV3-1 (or the pseudogene TRBV3-2) with TRBJ2-6, with D possibly TRBD1 on 5 matching bases. The CDR3 totals 16 residues. V lost 1 base, J lost 2 bases, and 9 bases lay in between. The germline V gene encodes CDR1 LGHDT and CDR2 YNNKEL (reference sequence). The CDR3, as DNA: TGTGCCAGCAGCCAAGCTGGGGCTGCTGGGGCCAACGTCCTGACTTTC. Translated, it gives CASSQAGAAGANVLTF.

The rearrangement uses TRBV6-5 and TRBJ1-5, with D maybe TRBD1 (6 bases). The length of the CDR3 is 14 residues. The V and J ends lost 3 bases and 4 bases respectively, with 10 bases between them. Per the germline V gene, CDR1 is MNHEY and CDR2 is SVGAGI. The CDR3 loop is CASSYTGSNQPQHF. CDR3 sequence (DNA): TGTGCCAGCAGTTATACAGGGAGTAATCAGCCCCAGCATTTT.

This clone was counted only a few times. The rearrangement joins TRBV4-1 to TRBJ2-4; 7 bases map to TRBD1. Germline CDR1 and CDR2: MGHRA and YSYEKL. This CDR3 has 18 residues. The J segment lost 0 bases and the V segment lost 0 bases, leaving 8 bases of the junction unmatched. The chain's CDR3 is CASSQETGRGVAKNIQYF. DNA for the CDR3: TGCGCCAGCAGCCAAGAGACAGGGCGAGGTGTAGCCAAAAACATTCAGTACTTC.